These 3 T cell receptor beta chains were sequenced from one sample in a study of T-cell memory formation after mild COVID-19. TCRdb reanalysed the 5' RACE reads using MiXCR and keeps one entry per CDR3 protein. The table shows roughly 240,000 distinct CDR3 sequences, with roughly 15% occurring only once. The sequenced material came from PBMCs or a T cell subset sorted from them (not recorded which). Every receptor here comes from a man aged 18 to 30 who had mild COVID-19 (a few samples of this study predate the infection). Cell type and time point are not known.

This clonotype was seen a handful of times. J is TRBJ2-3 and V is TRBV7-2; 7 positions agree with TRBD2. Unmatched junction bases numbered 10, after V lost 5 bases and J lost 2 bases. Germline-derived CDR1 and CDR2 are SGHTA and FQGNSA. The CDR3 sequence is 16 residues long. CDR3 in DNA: TGTGCCAGCAGCCCCGCGATGGCGGGGGTCACAGATACGCAGTATTTT. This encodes CASSPAMAGVTDTQYF. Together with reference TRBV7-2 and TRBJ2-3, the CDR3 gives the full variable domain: GAGVSQSPSNKVTEKGKDVELRCDPISGHTALYWYRQSLGQGLEFLIYFQGNSAPDKSGLPSDRFSAERTGGSVSTLTIQRTQQEDSAVYLCASSPAMAGVTDTQYFGPGTRLTVL.

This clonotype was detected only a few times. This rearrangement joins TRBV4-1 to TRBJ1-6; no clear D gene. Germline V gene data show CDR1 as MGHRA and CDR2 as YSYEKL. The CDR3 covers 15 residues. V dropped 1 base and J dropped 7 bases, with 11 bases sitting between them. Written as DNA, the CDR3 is TGCGCCAGCAGCCAAGCGGGTTTTGGCAATTCACCCCTCCACTTT. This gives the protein CASSQAGFGNSPLHF.

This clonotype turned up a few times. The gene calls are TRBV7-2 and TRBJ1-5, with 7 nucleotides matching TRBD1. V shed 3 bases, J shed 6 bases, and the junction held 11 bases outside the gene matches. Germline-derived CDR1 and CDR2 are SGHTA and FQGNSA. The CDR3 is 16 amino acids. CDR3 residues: CASSFDRVKGAQPQHF. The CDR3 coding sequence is TGTGCCAGCAGCTTTGACAGGGTCAAGGGGGCTCAGCCCCAGCATTTT.